This T cell receptor beta chain was documented in a study of T cells after yellow fever vaccination. The CDR3 totals 17 residues. J gave up 1 base and V 4 bases, and 6 bases lay outside the gene matches. Germline CDR1 and CDR2: SGHDT and YYEEEE. TCRdb passed the 5' RACE reads through MiXCR, listing each CDR3 protein once. The table records hundreds of thousands of distinct CDR3 sequences, approximately 13% of them present only once. The table lists this clonotype with a few counts. Sample: PBMCs, taken on the day of the yellow fever booster vaccination. The V call is TRBV5-6, the J call TRBJ2-2; TRBD2 agrees at 11 bases. The clonotype originates from a man aged 25-45 years who received the YFV17D yellow fever vaccine. In nucleotides, the CDR3 is TGTGCCAGCAGCCGAAGTGGGACTAGCGGGAACACCGGGGAGCTGTTTTTT. Its translation: CASSRSGTSGNTGELFF.